A single T cell receptor beta chain is shown here with its context. This sample was taken from a study of blood T cell repertoires in COVID-19. The wider study: The United States, Italy and Spain were the sources of the acute and convalescent COVID-19 samples. PBMCs, B-cell-depleted T cells, or T cells provided the cDNA or gDNA that made up the material.

The germline gives CDR1 KGHSH, CDR2 LQKENI. V dropped 6 bases and J dropped 6 bases, with 14 bases sitting between them. This CDR3 is 13 amino acids long. In the original workflow: Amplified reference gene primers provided the basis for estimating nucleated cell counts. This table comes from immunoSEQ multiplex PCR, and its TCRdb copy is limited to in-frame clones, with some not included. For V, J and clone size, that table is used; D and trimming come from the DNA. The sample consists of 200,000 to 250,000 clones, roughly 85% of them appearing once. The sequenced sample was peripheral blood. The gene calls are TRBV18 and TRBJ1-2; no reliable D call. This clonotype was sampled from a woman in her seventies with active or convalescent COVID-19. The CDR3 DNA is TGTGCCAGCTCGCCCGCGGCAGCAGATGGCTACACCTTC. Translated: CASSPAAADGYTF.